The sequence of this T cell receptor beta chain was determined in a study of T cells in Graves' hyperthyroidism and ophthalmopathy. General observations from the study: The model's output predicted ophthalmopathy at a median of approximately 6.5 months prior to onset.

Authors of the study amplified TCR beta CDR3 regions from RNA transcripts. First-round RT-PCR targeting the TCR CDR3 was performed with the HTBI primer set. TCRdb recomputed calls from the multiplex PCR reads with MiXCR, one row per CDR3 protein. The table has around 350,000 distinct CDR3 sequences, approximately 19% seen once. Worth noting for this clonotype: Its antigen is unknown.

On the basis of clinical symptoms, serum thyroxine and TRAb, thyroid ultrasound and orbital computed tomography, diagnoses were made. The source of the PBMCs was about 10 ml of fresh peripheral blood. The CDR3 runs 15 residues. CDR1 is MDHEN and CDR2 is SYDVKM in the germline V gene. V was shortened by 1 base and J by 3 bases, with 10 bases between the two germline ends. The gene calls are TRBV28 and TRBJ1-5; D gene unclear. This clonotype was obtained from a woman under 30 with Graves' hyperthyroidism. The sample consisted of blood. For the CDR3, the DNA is TGTGCCAGCAGTTTATTAGGACTGTTCAATCAGCCCCAGCATTTT. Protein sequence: CASSLLGLFNQPQHF.